The 27 T cell receptor beta chains in this list originate from one sample, sequenced in a study of blood T cell repertoires in COVID-19. Libraries were prepared by immunoSEQ multiplex PCR; TCRdb keeps only in-frame clonotypes and omits some of them. The sample shows a few hundred thousand clones, more than 85% of them seen only once. The sequenced material came from peripheral blood. The receptors here all came from a man aged 60 to 69 with acute or convalescent COVID-19.

This chain links TRBV30 with TRBJ2-7, with D hard to call. Germline V gene sequence: CDR1 GTSNPN, CDR2 SVGIG (reference sequence). The CDR3 runs to 14 residues. V gave up 4 bases and J gave up 0 bases, with 13 bases separating them. The CDR3 reads CAWTSSQNSYEQYF. As DNA, the CDR3 is TGTGCCTGGACATCCTCGCAGAACTCCTACGAGCAGTACTTC. Full variable domain (outside the CDR3, taken from reference TRBV30 and TRBJ2-7): SQTIHQWPATLVQPVGSPLSLECTVEGTSNPNLYWYRQAAGRGLQLLFYSVGIGQISSEVPQNLSASRPQDRQFILSSKKLLLSDSGFYLCAWTSSQNSYEQYFGPGTRLTVT.

This clone was seen only once. The rearrangement joins TRBV5-1 to TRBJ2-5; 8 bases agree with TRBD2. The CDR3 spans 14 residues. Germline V gene data show CDR1 as SGHRS and CDR2 as YFSETQ. V lost 3 bases, J lost 2 bases, and 3 bases stayed unmatched. The CDR3 sequence is CASSSGLEQETQYF. As DNA, the CDR3 is TGCGCCAGCAGCTCGGGACTAGAACAAGAGACCCAGTACTTC.

This chain joins TRBV11-1 and TRBJ2-3, with a tentative D call TRBD2 (5 bases). This CDR3 has 11 amino acids. Germline V CDR1 and CDR2: SGHAT, FQDESV (reference sequence). The CDR3 loop is CPLGAGDTQYF. Written as DNA, the CDR3 is TGTCCTCTTGGCGCGGGAGATACGCAGTATTTT.

This rearrangement joins TRBV3-1 (or the pseudogene TRBV3-2) to TRBJ1-4, with 7 bases aligning to TRBD1. V lost 1 base to trimming and J lost 5 bases; unmatched junction nucleotides: 4. The CDR3 contains 15 residues. Germline V gives CDR1 LGHDT, CDR2 YNNKEL (reference sequence). The CDR3 loop is CASSQAGQKNEKLFF. In DNA, the CDR3 is TGTGCCAGCAGCCAAGCGGGACAGAAGAATGAAAAACTGTTTTTT.

The chain is built from TRBV5-1 and TRBJ1-3; a possible D gene is TRBD1 (6 bases). Germline V gene data show CDR1 as SGHRS and CDR2 as YFSETQ. The CDR3 is 15 residues long. Trimming pared 1 base from V and 6 bases from J, leaving 14 bases between. CDR3 region: CASSLTQQGLNTIYF. CDR3 bases: TGCGCCAGCAGCTTGACACAACAGGGTTTAAACACCATATATTTT.

The chain couples TRBV15 to TRBJ2-7, with D possibly matching TRBD1 (6 bases). Germline-derived CDR1 and CDR2 are LNHNV and YYDKDF (reference sequence). V dropped 0 bases and J dropped 6 bases, with 15 bases sitting between them. The length of the CDR3 is 15 residues. The CDR3: CATSREGSSRGEQYF. The CDR3 DNA sequence: TGTGCCACCAGCAGAGAGGGCTCTAGCAGGGGCGAGCAGTACTTC.

The rearrangement joins TRBV4-1 to TRBJ1-2; D ambiguous. Trimming took off 1 base at V and 3 bases at J, with 12 bases between the two ends. Germline V gene sequence: CDR1 MGHRA, CDR2 YSYEKL. The CDR3 loop spans 15 amino acids. CDR3 amino acids: CASSQGEGRDYGYTF. The CDR3 coding sequence is TGCGCCAGCAGCCAAGGGGAAGGGAGGGACTATGGCTACACCTTC.

This clone appeared a single time. The chain couples TRBV7-9 to TRBJ2-5, with 7 positions matching TRBD1. Germline CDR1 SEHNR, CDR2 FQNEAQ (reference sequence). After removal of 0 bases from V and 4 bases from J, the junction contained 5 bases not matched to a gene. The CDR3 loop spans 15 amino acids. The CDR3 nucleotides read TGTGCCAGCAGCTTAGCCCGGACAGGAGTAGAGACCCAGTACTTC. Protein: CASSLARTGVETQYF. The whole variable domain, remainder taken from reference TRBV7-9 and TRBJ2-5, is DTGVSQNPRHKITKRGQNVTFRCDPISEHNRLYWYRQTLGQGPEFLTYFQNEAQLEKSRLLSDRFSAERPKGSFSTLEIQRTEQGDSAMYLCASSLARTGVETQYFGPGTRLLVL.

The chain joins TRBV5-1 to TRBJ2-2, with TRBD2 identical over 11 bases. With 2 bases clipped from V and 4 bases from J, the junction kept 7 bases outside the gene matches. This CDR3 is 17 amino acids long. Per germline, CDR1 SGHRS and CDR2 YFSETQ. The CDR3 DNA reads TGCGCCAGCAGCTTAGCGACTAGCGGGGACTCCACCGGGGAGCTGTTTTTT. Translation gives CASSLATSGDSTGELFF.

This chain links TRBV4-1 with TRBJ2-1; D gene ambiguous. CDR1 and CDR2 (germline): MGHRA, YSYEKL. CDR3 length: 15 amino acids. The ends were cut back, 4 bases at V and 4 bases at J, with 14 bases in the middle. The CDR3 reads CASSPHHGGYNEQFF. Written as DNA, the CDR3 is TGCGCCAGCAGCCCACACCACGGCGGATACAATGAGCAGTTCTTC.

The chain has TRBV28 and TRBJ1-1; 8 bases are a match to TRBD1. Germline V gives CDR1 MDHEN, CDR2 SYDVKM. V lost 0 bases, J lost 5 bases, and 8 bases stayed unmatched. The CDR3 spans 16 residues. The CDR3 reads CASSLWFQGAKTEAFF. The CDR3 region has the DNA TGTGCCAGCAGTTTATGGTTCCAGGGGGCAAAGACTGAAGCTTTCTTT.

V is TRBV28 and J is TRBJ1-2; tentatively, D is TRBD1 (5 bases). V lost 8 bases to trimming and J lost 0 bases, with 13 bases between them. CDR1 and CDR2 from the germline V gene are MDHEN and SYDVKM. The CDR3 contains 14 residues. The CDR3, as DNA: TGTGCCAGCCTTACGGACACTTCTAACTATGGCTACACCTTC. It translates to CASLTDTSNYGYTF.

CDR3 nucleotides: TGTGCCAGCAGCAACCCGAGGCGAACCGGGGAGCTGTTTTTT. Encoded protein: CASSNPRRTGELFF. V and J are TRBV6-2 or TRBV6-3 and TRBJ2-2; D unresolved. V lost 6 bases and J lost 5, with 13 bases in between. The length of the CDR3 is 14 residues. The germline CDR1 and CDR2 sequences are MNHEY and SVGEGT.

The chain is built from TRBV10-1 and TRBJ2-1, with D possibly TRBD1 on 6 matching bases. Germline V gene data show CDR1 as WNHNN and CDR2 as SYGVQD (reference sequence). Trimming removed 4 bases from V and 15 bases from J, with 16 bases in between. CDR3 size: 12 residues. CDR3 in amino acids: CASSAQGTVPFF. In DNA, the CDR3 is TGCGCCAGCAGTGCCCAGGGGACGGTCCCGTTCTTC.

The chain is built from TRBV19 and TRBJ1-5, with 8 bases matching TRBD1. V shed 6 bases and J 5 bases; nucleotides not matched to a gene: 3. The CDR3 is 13 amino acids. Per the germline V gene, CDR1 is LNHDA and CDR2 is SQIVND (reference sequence). The CDR3 DNA follows: TGTGCCAGTAGAACGGACAGGGATCAGCCCCAGCATTTT. Protein product: CASRTDRDQPQHF.

V is TRBV19 and J is TRBJ1-2, with D uncertain. Trimming took 7 bases from V and 7 from J, leaving 13 bases between them. Germline CDR1 LNHDA, CDR2 SQIVND (reference sequence). The length of the CDR3 is 12 residues. CDR3 residues: CASIEGGFGYTF. CDR3 nucleotide sequence: TGTGCCAGTATTGAAGGCGGGTTTGGCTACACCTTC.

This clone was observed many times. CDR3 DNA sequence: TGTGCCAGCAGCCGCTTCCAGGGGGTAGTTGAGCAGTTCTTC. Translating gives CASSRFQGVVEQFF. The chain uses TRBV14 and TRBJ2-1; 7 nucleotides align to TRBD1. Germline values: CDR1 SGHDN, CDR2 FVKESK. J was trimmed by 9 bases and V by 4 bases; bases with no gene match: 9. CDR3 length: 14 amino acids.

V gene TRBV11-3 combines with J gene TRBJ2-1, with D possibly being TRBD2 (6 bases). Deletions cut 0 bases from V and 4 bases from J, with 10 bases between. Looked up from germline, CDR1 is SGHNT and CDR2 is YENEEA. The CDR3 sequence is 15 residues long. CDR3 sequence (DNA): TGTGCCAGCAGCTTAGACCCGGGGGTATACAATGAGCAGTTCTTC. This sequence encodes CASSLDPGVYNEQFF.

The rearrangement uses TRBV5-6 and TRBJ2-1; TRBD2 matches 12 bases. Germline V lookup: CDR1 SGHDT, CDR2 YYEEEE. V dropped 0 bases and J dropped 1; count of bases not matched to a gene: 5. This CDR3 has 18 residues. In DNA form, the CDR3 reads TGTGCCAGCAGCTTGGCCCTAGCGGGGGGGCCGTCCTACAATGAGCAGTTCTTC. This sequence encodes CASSLALAGGPSYNEQFF. The whole variable domain, remainder taken from reference TRBV5-6 and TRBJ2-1, is DAGVTQSPTHLIKTRGQQVTLRCSPKSGHDTVSWYQQALGQGPQFIFQYYEEEERQRGNFPDRFSGHQFPNYSSELNVNALLLGDSALYLCASSLALAGGPSYNEQFFGPGTRLTVL.

The chain joins TRBV15 to TRBJ1-3; no definite D call. Germline values: CDR1 LNHNV, CDR2 YYDKDF (reference sequence). The germline V and J ends were trimmed by 0 bases and 2 bases, with 5 bases remaining between them. This CDR3 spans 14 amino acids. Written as DNA, the CDR3 is TGTGCCACCAGCAGAGAGTTAGCTGGAAACACCATATATTTT. It is translated as CATSRELAGNTIYF. Looking up the rest from reference TRBV15 and TRBJ1-3 gives the full variable domain: DAMVIQNPRYQVTQFGKPVTLSCSQTLNHNVMYWYQQKSSQAPKLLFHYYDKDFNNEADTPDNFQSRRPNTSFCFLDIRSPGLGDTAMYLCATSRELAGNTIYFGEGSWLTVV.

The genes are TRBV10-2 and TRBJ1-5; D is ambiguous. CDR1 is WSHSY, CDR2 SAAADI, per germline. The CDR3 covers 13 residues. Trimming cost V 7 bases and J 4 bases, with 11 bases left between them. The DNA for the CDR3 is TGCGCCAGCACCGACACGGGGAATCAGCCCCAGCATTTT. Protein product: CASTDTGNQPQHF.

The J gene is TRBJ2-5, the V gene TRBV28; D is possibly TRBD2 (6 bases). The CDR3 spans 13 residues. V lost 2 bases and J 2 bases, leaving 6 bases between the germline ends. Germline CDR1 MDHEN, CDR2 SYDVKM. CDR3 residues: CASSLGGQETQYF. In DNA form, the CDR3 reads TGTGCCAGCAGTTTAGGGGGGCAAGAGACCCAGTACTTC.

The genes are TRBV18 and TRBJ1-4, with TRBD1 identical over 8 bases. Trimming removed 4 bases from V and 8 bases from J; junction bases left unmatched: 3. The germline V gene has CDR1 KGHSH and CDR2 LQKENI. CDR3 length equals 13 residues. The CDR3 loop reads CASSRQGREKLFF. The CDR3 region has the DNA TGTGCCAGCTCACGACAGGGGCGGGAAAAACTGTTTTTT.

V gene TRBV5-4 combines with J gene TRBJ1-6, with no clear D. Germline V lookup: CDR1 SGHNT, CDR2 YYREEE (reference sequence). Trimming removed 4 bases at V and 5 bases at J, with 16 bases between. This CDR3 spans 16 amino acids. Written as DNA, the CDR3 is TGTGCCAGCAGCGGAGGGCCGCGCGATGATAATTCACCCCTCCACTTT. This gives the protein CASSGGPRDDNSPLHF.

The V call is TRBV4-2, the J call TRBJ2-7, with 12 bases matching TRBD1. This CDR3 contains 14 residues. The germline CDR1 and CDR2 sequences are LGHNA and YNFKEQ. Germline trimming cut 1 base from V and 9 bases from J; bases unmatched to any gene: 4. The CDR3 bases are TGTGCCAGCAGCCAAGTTGGGACAGGGGGCGGGCAGTACTTC. This gives the protein CASSQVGTGGGQYF.

The CDR3, as DNA: TGTGCCAGCGGGACGACTAGCGGGGCCCTCCAAGAGACCCAGTACTTC. It is translated as CASGTTSGALQETQYF. The rearrangement links TRBV25-1 to TRBJ2-5; 11 positions match TRBD2. The CDR3 runs to 16 residues. The V gene's germline CDR1 is MGHDK and CDR2 SYGVNS. With 8 bases clipped from V and 1 base from J, the junction kept 9 bases outside the gene matches.

As concerns this clone: One base away lies a much larger clone, so this may be a sequencing read error. This chain uses TRBV5-1 with TRBJ2-7; 12 bases are shared with TRBD2. This CDR3 has 19 residues. CDR1 is SGHRS and CDR2 is YFSETQ in the germline V gene. The CDR3 sequence is CARSFLASGGGSSSYEQYF. The CDR3 DNA reads TGCGCCCGCAGCTTTTTGGCTAGCGGGGGGGGATCGAGCTCCTACGAGCAGTACTTC.